The source of this T cell receptor beta chain is a study of control samples from healthy donors and cancer patients (dated by TCRdb to 2020 to 2022). Concerning this clone itself: Its target antigen remains unknown. No clone much larger than this one lies a single base away; base qualities are absent.

The CDR3 covers 13 residues, taking in both the cysteine and the phenylalanine. Only the CDR3 part of the read is kept: 39 bases, read in frame from the first base. In the germline V gene, CDR1 corresponds to MGHDK and CDR2 to SYGVNS. Trimming removed 6 bases from V and 7 bases from J; the gene matches leave 6 bases unexplained. Library prep was done by the immunoSEQ multiplex PCR assay. The table was pulled from immuneACCESS by TCRdb, which kept in-frame rearrangements only. Such tables lose some clones; where checked, under half of the loss comes from unresolved V genes, and the rest has no known cause. This sample lists tens of thousands of clones; around 81% were detected once. Clones ranked in the top ten supply approximately 20% of the sample.

The receptor chain draws on TRBV25-1 and TRBJ1-2; TRBD1 matches 9 bases in the middle. The sample taken for sequencing was blood. The receptor comes from a man under 40 in good health. The sequence in DNA is TGTGCCAGCAGGAAAGGGACAGGGAGTGGCTACACCTTC. Its coded protein is CASRKGTGSGYTF.